This TCR beta chain was sequenced in a study of early T cells in non-severe SARS-CoV-2 infection. Study context: Sequenced bulk RNA came from whole blood that was unsorted, and chains were unpaired.

Study results and limitations: In VDJdb matching, anti-spike CD8 responses were favored while private and CD4 specificities went missing.

CDR1 is DFQATT and CDR2 is SNEGSKA in the germline V gene (reference sequence). CDR3 length: 13 amino acids. The ends were cut back, 5 bases at V and 2 bases at J, with 13 bases in the middle. This clonotype was observed a handful of times. Antigen unknown. Researchers tagged individual cDNA molecules with unique molecular identifiers. TCRdb reprocessed the 5' RACE reads via MiXCR and lists one record per CDR3 protein. The sample has 34,000 or so distinct CDR3 sequences, over 9% seen once; the top ten hold 13%. The rearrangement joins TRBV20-1 to TRBJ2-7; D unresolved. The specimen sequenced was whole blood. The sequence derives from an adult who was a healthcare worker with PCR-confirmed SARS-CoV-2 infection or an uninfected control (not recorded which). In DNA form, the CDR3 reads TGCAGTGCTGAGCAGGAATCCACCTACGAGCAGTACTTC. This codes for CSAEQESTYEQYF.